The clone carrying this TCR beta chain has only a few counts. No antigen is known for it. The data derive from a study of STAT5B mutations in CD4+ large granular lymphocyte leukemia. Deletions cut 7 bases from V and 0 bases from J, with 13 bases between. Germline CDR1 reads SGHRS; CDR2 reads YFSETQ. The CDR3 runs to 14 residues. Study observations and caveats: TRBV06-family usage was enriched in top patient clones (8/27) versus controls (2/35).

Sequencing used immunoSEQ multiplex PCR; TCRdb keeps in-frame clones, though not all of them. The sample comprises some 45,000 clones, 65% to 90% of which are singletons, and around 3% rests with the top ten. This receptor was identified in a human donor in good health. J is TRBJ1-1 and V is TRBV5-1; D is perhaps TRBD1 (5 bases). The sequencing sample was made of CD4+ T cells from blood buffy coats. CDR3 nucleotides: TGCGCCAGCGGGAGTGGGGCCTTGAACACTGAAGCTTTCTTT. Its translation: CASGSGALNTEAFF.